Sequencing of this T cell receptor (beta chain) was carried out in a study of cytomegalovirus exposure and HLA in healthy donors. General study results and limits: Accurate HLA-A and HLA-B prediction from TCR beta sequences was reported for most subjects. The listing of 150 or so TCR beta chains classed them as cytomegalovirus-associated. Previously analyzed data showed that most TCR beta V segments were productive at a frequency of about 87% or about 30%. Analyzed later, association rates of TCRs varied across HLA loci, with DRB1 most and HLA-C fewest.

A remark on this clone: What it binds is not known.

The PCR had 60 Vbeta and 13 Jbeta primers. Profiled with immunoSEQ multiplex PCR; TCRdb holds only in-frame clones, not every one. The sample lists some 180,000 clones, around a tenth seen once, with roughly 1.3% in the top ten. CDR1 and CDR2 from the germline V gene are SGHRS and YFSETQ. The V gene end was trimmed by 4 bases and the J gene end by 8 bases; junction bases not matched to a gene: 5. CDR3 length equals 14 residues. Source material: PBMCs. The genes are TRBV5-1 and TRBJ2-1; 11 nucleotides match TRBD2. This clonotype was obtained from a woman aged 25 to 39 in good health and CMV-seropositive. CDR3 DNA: TGCGCCAGCAGCCAGACTAGCGGGACTTATGAGCAGTTCTTC. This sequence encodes CASSQTSGTYEQFF.